A single sample is the source of the 31 T cell receptor beta chains below, sequenced in a study of cytomegalovirus exposure and HLA in healthy donors. Vbeta (60) and Jbeta (13) primers were used in the PCR. Sequencing used immunoSEQ multiplex PCR; TCRdb keeps in-frame clones, though not all of them. The profile covers 60,000 to 70,000 clones, with about 82% appearing a single time and about 2.9% taken by the ten largest. Input material: PBMCs. These receptors came from a woman aged 25 to 39 in good health and CMV-seronegative.

The rearrangement uses TRBV4-1 and TRBJ2-1; tentatively, D is TRBD1 (6 bases). The CDR3 totals 14 residues. The V gene's germline CDR1 is MGHRA and CDR2 YSYEKL. With 4 bases removed from V and 4 bases from J, the gap between germline ends came to 11 bases. The DNA for the CDR3 is TGCGCCAGCAGCCCATCGACAGGATACAATGAGCAGTTCTTC. Its translation: CASSPSTGYNEQFF.

V gene TRBV4-2 combines with J gene TRBJ1-1, with TRBD1 matching 9 bases. Germline assignment: CDR1 LGHNA and CDR2 YNFKEQ. V gave up 6 bases and J gave up 12 bases; unmatched junction bases: 8. This CDR3 region has 12 residues. CDR3 sequence: CASRGTGTPPFF. Written as DNA, the CDR3 is TGTGCCAGCAGGGGGACAGGGACTCCTCCTTTCTTT.

This clone was seen only a few times. This chain joins TRBV30 and TRBJ1-5; 8 nucleotides agree with TRBD1. In germline, CDR1 is GTSNPN, CDR2 SVGIG (reference sequence). The CDR3 totals 13 residues. Germline trimming cut 6 bases from V and 0 bases from J; bases unmatched to any gene: 1. The CDR3 loop is CACDRGSNQPQHF. CDR3 DNA: TGTGCCTGTGACAGGGGTAGCAATCAGCCCCAGCATTTT.

The chain combines TRBV27 with TRBJ1-6; 12 bases match TRBD1. V lost 7 bases and J lost 7; bases outside the gene matches: 5. Germline lookup yields CDR1 MNHEY and CDR2 SMNVEV (reference sequence). This CDR3 contains 15 residues. This CDR3 reads CASTGQGAGNSPLHF. The CDR3 region has the DNA TGTGCCAGCACGGGACAGGGGGCTGGAAATTCACCCCTCCACTTT.

The V and J genes are TRBV7-2 and TRBJ2-3; TRBD2 agrees at 11 bases. V lost 3 bases, J lost 5 bases, and 16 bases stayed unmatched. CDR3 length: 19 amino acids. In germline, CDR1 is SGHTA, CDR2 FQGNSA. This CDR3 is CASSFRLVSGGAHRDTQYF. For the CDR3, the DNA is TGTGCCAGCAGCTTTCGCCTCGTTAGCGGGGGGGCGCATCGAGATACGCAGTATTTT.

The chain employs TRBV7-2 and TRBJ1-2; D remains ambiguous. This CDR3 contains 15 residues. Germline V gene sequence: CDR1 SGHTA, CDR2 FQGNSA. Between the trimmed V and J ends, which lost 1 base and 4 bases, there was a span of 13 bases. The CDR3 DNA reads TGTGCCAGCAGCTTAGAGGCCAGCGAGACCTATGGCTACACCTTC. The encoded protein is CASSLEASETYGYTF.

Here the CDR3 DNA reads TGTGCCAGCACCTCGTCCGGTTCACCCCTCCACTTT. Protein product: CASTSSGSPLHF. The genes are TRBV5-4 and TRBJ1-6; unclear D gene. Germline assignment: CDR1 SGHNT and CDR2 YYREEE (reference sequence). The V end was cut by 6 bases, the J end by 9 bases, with 10 bases between. The CDR3 extends over 12 amino acids. Based on the CDR3 plus reference TRBV5-4 and TRBJ1-6, the full variable domain is ETGVTQSPTHLIKTRGQQVTLRCSSQSGHNTVSWYQQALGQGPQFIFQYYREEENGRGNFPPRFSGLQFPNYSSELNVNALELDDSALYLCASTSSGSPLHFGNGTRLTVT.

Regarding this clone: Distinct nucleotide sequences in the sample also encode this CDR3. The rearrangement links TRBV4-1 to TRBJ1-1; D is unclear. Looked up from germline, CDR1 is MGHRA and CDR2 is YSYEKL. This CDR3 comprises 14 residues. Trimming took off 1 base at V and 5 bases at J, with 11 bases between the two ends. Written as DNA, the CDR3 is TGCGCCAGCAGCCAAGCCTCCTCGACAACTGAAGCTTTCTTT. Its translation is CASSQASSTTEAFF.

The rearrangement joins TRBV27 to TRBJ2-7, with TRBD1 matching 11 bases. Trimming cost V 7 bases and J 3 bases; bases outside gene matches: 14. There are 17 residues in the CDR3. Per germline, CDR1 MNHEY and CDR2 SMNVEV (reference sequence). The CDR3 DNA reads TGTGCCAGCAACGCAGTCCGAGCCGGGACAGGGGGCTACGAGCAGTACTTC. Translation: CASNAVRAGTGGYEQYF.

The CDR3 sequence is CASSSQGASGQPQHF. The CDR3 DNA is TGCGCCAGCAGCTCACAGGGAGCGTCAGGCCAGCCCCAGCATTTT. The rearrangement joins TRBV5-1 to TRBJ1-5, with D perhaps TRBD1 (6 bases). The V gene lost 3 bases and the J gene lost 7 bases, with 17 bases spanning the gap. Germline CDR1 is SGHRS and CDR2 is YFSETQ. The CDR3 length is 15 residues.

The chain recombines TRBV6-5 with TRBJ2-2; D uncertain. This CDR3 is 14 amino acids long. Trimming cost V 2 bases and J 6 bases, with 10 bases left between them. Germline V lookup: CDR1 MNHEY, CDR2 SVGAGI. The CDR3 bases are TGTGCCAGCAGTTACCATCCCTCGGCCGGGGAGCTGTTTTTT. Its protein is CASSYHPSAGELFF.

This clone was found a few times. This chain links TRBV15 with TRBJ2-6, with TRBD1 matching 7 bases. Germline CDR1 LNHNV, CDR2 YYDKDF (reference sequence). The CDR3 length is 16 residues. The V segment lost 0 bases and the J segment 4 bases; nucleotides outside the gene matches: 3. CDR3 bases: TGTGCCACCAGCAGAGATGGGACAGCCGGGGCCAACGTCCTGACTTTC. Amino acid sequence: CATSRDGTAGANVLTF.

This chain joins TRBV5-1 and TRBJ1-4, with TRBD1 as a possible D gene (5 bases). The CDR3 is 15 amino acids. Trimming took 4 bases from V and 8 from J, leaving 18 bases between them. From germline, CDR1 is SGHRS and CDR2 YFSETQ. The CDR3 DNA reads as TGCGCCAGCAGCCCGGGGGACGGGGTTGAAGAAAAACTGTTTTTT. It yields the protein CASSPGDGVEEKLFF.

This clone showed up just once. The chain joins TRBV9 to TRBJ1-1, with D maybe TRBD1 (5 bases). V was pared by 0 bases and J by 11 bases, with 17 bases between. Germline lookup yields CDR1 SGDLS and CDR2 YYNGEE. CDR3 length equals 14 residues. The CDR3 DNA reads as TGTGCCAGCAGCGTAGGGGGCTTTGGACAATACGCTTTCTTT. This encodes CASSVGGFGQYAFF.

The chain is built from TRBV14 and TRBJ1-1; D not resolved. Trimming took 6 bases from V and 3 from J, leaving 11 bases between them. The CDR3 extends over 13 amino acids. Germline values: CDR1 SGHDN, CDR2 FVKESK. The CDR3 reads CASSRSRDTEAFF. The DNA for the CDR3 is TGTGCCAGCAGTCGATCCCGGGACACTGAAGCTTTCTTT.

The chain couples TRBV5-5 to TRBJ1-1, with TRBD1 matching over 9 bases. J was trimmed by 7 bases and V by 2 bases; bases with no gene match: 6. Germline-derived CDR1 and CDR2 are SGHKS and YYEKEE (reference sequence). This CDR3 is built from 14 residues. As DNA, the CDR3 is TGTGCCAGCAGCTTAGGGACAGGGCGGGGTGAAGCTTTCTTT. The encoded protein is CASSLGTGRGEAFF. Supplemented by reference TRBV5-5 and TRBJ1-1, the full variable domain reads DAGVTQSPTHLIKTRGQQVTLRCSPISGHKSVSWYQQVLGQGPQFIFQYYEKEERGRGNFPDRFSARQFPNYSSELNVNALLLGDSALYLCASSLGTGRGEAFFGQGTRLTVV.

There are a few counts of this clone. The chain has TRBV5-6 and TRBJ1-5; 7 nucleotides match TRBD1. CDR1 and CDR2 (germline): SGHDT, YYEEEE. Germline trimming cut 3 bases from V and 1 base from J; bases unmatched to any gene: 4. The CDR3 has 15 amino acids. The CDR3: CASSYRDRSNQPQHF. The DNA of the CDR3 is TGTGCCAGCAGCTACAGGGACAGAAGCAATCAGCCCCAGCATTTT. The entire variable domain, with the rest obtained from reference TRBV5-6 and TRBJ1-5, is as follows: DAGVTQSPTHLIKTRGQQVTLRCSPKSGHDTVSWYQQALGQGPQFIFQYYEEEERQRGNFPDRFSGHQFPNYSSELNVNALLLGDSALYLCASSYRDRSNQPQHFGDGTRLSIL.

There are a few counts of this clone. This sequence joins TRBV5-6 and TRBJ2-7, with 9 bases identical to TRBD1. Unmatched junction bases numbered 7, after V lost 4 bases and J lost 2 bases. This CDR3 spans 15 amino acids. Looked up from germline, CDR1 is SGHDT and CDR2 is YYEEEE. CDR3 amino acids: CASSLPGTGTYEQYF. The DNA of the CDR3 is TGTGCCAGCAGCCTCCCCGGGACAGGGACCTACGAGCAGTACTTC.

This rearrangement joins TRBV27 to TRBJ1-2; weak D call: TRBD1 (6 bases). Germline V gene lookup returns CDR1 MNHEY and CDR2 SMNVEV (reference sequence). The CDR3 has 13 residues. V was clipped by 2 bases and J by 4 bases, with 8 bases between them. The CDR3 region has the DNA TGTGCCAGCAGTTTAAACAGGGCCTATGGCTACACCTTC. This gives the protein CASSLNRAYGYTF.

CDR3 sequence reads: CASTGQGLFGNTIYF. The CDR3 nucleotides read TGTGCCAGCACAGGGCAGGGGTTATTTGGAAACACCATATATTTT. This chain uses TRBV2 with TRBJ1-3, with D maybe TRBD1 (6 bases). Looked up from germline, CDR1 is SNHLY and CDR2 is FYNNEI. This CDR3 has 15 residues. The V gene lost 7 bases and the J gene lost 3 bases, with 16 bases spanning the gap.

The chain employs TRBV7-2 and TRBJ1-2, with 7 nucleotides matching TRBD1. Germline V gene sequence: CDR1 SGHTA, CDR2 FQGNSA. Unmatched junction bases numbered 5, after V lost 3 bases and J lost 4 bases. CDR3 length: 14 residues. This chain's CDR3 is CASSFPGQLYGYTF. DNA of the CDR3: TGTGCCAGCAGCTTCCCGGGACAGCTCTATGGCTACACCTTC.

The gene calls are TRBV29-1 and TRBJ1-1; no definite D call. The CDR3 totals 14 residues. Trimming stripped 7 bases from V and 0 bases from J, with 15 bases between. Germline assignment: CDR1 SQVTM and CDR2 ANQGSEA. CDR3 in amino acids: CSAGIGRLNTEAFF. The CDR3 nucleotides are TGCAGCGCCGGAATCGGGAGATTGAACACTGAAGCTTTCTTT.

The chain links TRBV2 to TRBJ2-7; no definite D call. Germline CDR1 is SNHLY and CDR2 is FYNNEI. The V end was cut by 8 bases, the J end by 3 bases, with 11 bases between. The CDR3 has 12 residues. CDR3 sequence reads: CASFNRVYEQYF. The CDR3 nucleotides read TGTGCCAGCTTCAACAGAGTCTACGAGCAGTACTTC.

This sequence joins TRBV5-6 and TRBJ2-2, with 8 bases that match TRBD2. CDR1 and CDR2 (germline): SGHDT, YYEEEE. Germline trimming cut 3 bases from V and 3 bases from J; bases unmatched to any gene: 4. The CDR3 consists of 15 residues. The CDR3 here is CASSSGGLHTGELFF. The CDR3 coding sequence is TGTGCCAGCAGCTCGGGAGGGCTACACACCGGGGAGCTGTTTTTT.

The chain uses TRBV5-1 and TRBJ2-1; D gene uncertain. There are 13 residues in the CDR3. CDR1 SGHRS and CDR2 YFSETQ come from the germline V gene. V was shortened by 0 bases and J by 5 bases, with 6 bases between the two germline ends. CDR3 sequence: CASSLVQNNEQFF. In DNA form, the CDR3 reads TGCGCCAGCAGCTTGGTACAGAACAATGAGCAGTTCTTC. Combining the CDR3 with reference TRBV5-1 and TRBJ2-1 gives the whole variable domain KAGVTQTPRYLIKTRGQQVTLSCSPISGHRSVSWYQQTPGQGLQFLFEYFSETQRNKGNFPGRFSGRQFSNSRSEMNVSTLELGDSALYLCASSLVQNNEQFFGPGTRLTVL.

The chain is built from TRBV6-4 and TRBJ2-2; 8 bases align to TRBD1. After removal of 3 bases from V and 4 bases from J, the junction contained 7 bases not matched to a gene. The CDR3 covers 16 residues. The germline V gene encodes CDR1 MRHNA and CDR2 SNTAGT. The CDR3 is CASSDDRGGATGELFF. The CDR3 nucleotides read TGTGCCAGCAGTGATGACAGGGGCGGCGCCACCGGGGAGCTGTTTTTT.

The chain employs TRBV25-1 and TRBJ2-1, with 7 nucleotides matching TRBD1. Trimming cost V 8 bases and J 3 bases; bases outside gene matches: 4. CDR1 is MGHDK, CDR2 SYGVNS, per germline. This CDR3 has 13 amino acids. The CDR3, as DNA: TGTGCCAGCCTTGGGACAGACTACAATGAGCAGTTCTTC. Amino acids: CASLGTDYNEQFF.

The chain links TRBV7-2 to TRBJ1-1; no firm D call. With 0 bases removed from V and 0 bases from J, the gap between germline ends came to 8 bases. The CDR3 has 15 amino acids. Germline V CDR1 and CDR2: SGHTA, FQGNSA. The CDR3 DNA follows: TGTGCCAGCAGCTTAGCGACGGCGGTGAACACTGAAGCTTTCTTT. It translates to CASSLATAVNTEAFF.

This clone came up once. The chain uses TRBV5-4 and TRBJ1-2; weak D call: TRBD1 (6 bases). The CDR3 spans 13 residues. Germline V lookup: CDR1 SGHNT, CDR2 YYREEE (reference sequence). Trimming took 6 bases from V and 4 from J, leaving 13 bases between them. CDR3 nucleotide sequence: TGTGCCAGCAATCCGGGACATACCTATGGCTACACCTTC. As protein: CASNPGHTYGYTF.

The chain links TRBV7-9 to TRBJ2-2, with 8 bases that match TRBD1. CDR3 size: 17 residues. In germline, CDR1 is SEHNR, CDR2 FQNEAQ (reference sequence). Trimming cost V 1 base and J 3 bases; bases outside gene matches: 7. The CDR3 bases are TGTGCCAGCAGCTTAGAGGACAGGGTCATTCACACCGGGGAGCTGTTTTTT. Translating it yields CASSLEDRVIHTGELFF.

The count of this clone is one. The chain uses TRBV11-2 and TRBJ1-2; 7 bases align to TRBD1. Trimming removed 1 base from V and 8 bases from J; junction bases left unmatched: 10. The CDR3 has 15 amino acids. Germline lookup yields CDR1 SGHAT and CDR2 FQNNGV. CDR3 in DNA: TGTGCCAGCAGCTTAGGGACAGGAAACTTCGGCGGCTACACCTTC. Residues: CASSLGTGNFGGYTF.